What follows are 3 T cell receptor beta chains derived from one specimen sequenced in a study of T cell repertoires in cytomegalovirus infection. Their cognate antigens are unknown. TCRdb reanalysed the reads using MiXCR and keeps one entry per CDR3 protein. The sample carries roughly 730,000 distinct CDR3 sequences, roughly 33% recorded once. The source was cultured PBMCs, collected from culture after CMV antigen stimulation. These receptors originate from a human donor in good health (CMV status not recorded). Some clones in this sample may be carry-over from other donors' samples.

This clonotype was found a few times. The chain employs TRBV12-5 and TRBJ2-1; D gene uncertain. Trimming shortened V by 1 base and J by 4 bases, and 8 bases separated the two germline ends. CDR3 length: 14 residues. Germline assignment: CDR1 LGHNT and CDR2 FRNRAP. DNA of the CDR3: TGTGCTAGTGGTTTGGGTGAGGCGTACAATGAGCAGTTCTTC. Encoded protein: CASGLGEAYNEQFF.

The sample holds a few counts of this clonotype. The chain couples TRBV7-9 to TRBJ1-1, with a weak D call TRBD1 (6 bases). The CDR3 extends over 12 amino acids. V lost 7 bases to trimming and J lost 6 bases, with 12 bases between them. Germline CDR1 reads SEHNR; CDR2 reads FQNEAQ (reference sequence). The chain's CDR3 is CASTTRGSEAFF. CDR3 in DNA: TGTGCCAGCACCACCAGGGGTTCTGAAGCTTTCTTT.

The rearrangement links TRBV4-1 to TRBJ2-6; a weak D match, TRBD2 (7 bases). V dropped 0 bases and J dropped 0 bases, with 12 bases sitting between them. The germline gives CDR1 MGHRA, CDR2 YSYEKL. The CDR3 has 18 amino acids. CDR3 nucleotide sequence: TGCGCCAGCAGCCAAGAGAGGGGGGGGAGCTCTGGGGCCAACGTCCTGACTTTC. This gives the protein CASSQERGGSSGANVLTF.